The 26 T cell receptor beta chains below all came from one sample that was sequenced in a study of blood T cells in healthy people across ages. With a J-beta primer mix and a sample-barcoded 5' primer, a second PCR ran roughly 6 to 11 cycles. In TCRdb, the 5' RACE reads were re-called with MiXCR into one record per CDR3 protein. The data show 800,000 to 1,300,000 distinct CDR3 sequences, approximately 26% seen once. These data also formed part of another study, on T cells of mothers and their children.

The material sequenced was blood. Receptors originate from a girl aged 2 to 9 in good health.

This rearrangement joins TRBV2 to TRBJ2-2; perhaps TRBD1 as D (7 bases). V lost 8 bases, J lost 0 bases, and 13 bases lay in between. The CDR3 is made up of 15 amino acids. The germline gives CDR1 SNHLY, CDR2 FYNNEI. DNA of the CDR3: TGTGCCAGCTTACCCAGGGGGGCGAACACCGGGGAGCTGTTTTTT. Its translation: CASLPRGANTGELFF.

The genes are TRBV2 and TRBJ2-5; D remains unclear. The J call may be wrong; the DNA end is better matched by TRBJ2-1. The germline gives CDR1 SNHLY, CDR2 FYNNEI. This CDR3 region has 11 residues. CDR3 DNA sequence: TGTGCCAGCAGTGGGATAAATGAGCAGTTCTTC. It specifies CASSGINEQFF.

The chain couples TRBV9 to TRBJ2-5; D perhaps matches TRBD2 (6 bases). With 0 bases removed from V and 4 bases from J, the gap between germline ends came to 16 bases. This CDR3 has 16 amino acids. In germline, CDR1 is SGDLS, CDR2 YYNGEE. CDR3 bases: TGTGCCAGCAGCGTAGTCGGCTTGGGGGGACCAGAGACCCAGTACTTC. It yields the protein CASSVVGLGGPETQYF.

This chain links TRBV11-2 with TRBJ2-5, with D perhaps TRBD2 (7 bases). V was shortened by 5 bases and J by 5 bases, with 18 bases between the two germline ends. Germline CDR1 is SGHAT and CDR2 is FQNNGV. The CDR3 consists of 15 residues. This CDR3 reads CASSTIWGGLETQYF. The CDR3 coding sequence is TGTGCCAGCAGCACGATATGGGGGGGGCTGGAGACCCAGTACTTC.

This rearrangement joins TRBV29-1 to TRBJ1-2; D is ambiguous. Trimming stripped 4 bases from V and 8 bases from J, with 20 bases between. The CDR3 spans 14 residues. Per germline, CDR1 SQVTM and CDR2 ANQGSEA. The DNA for the CDR3 is TGCAGCGTTGTCGGTACGGCGAGCTTTGGGGGCTACACCTTC. It encodes CSVVGTASFGGYTF.

This chain uses TRBV7-9 with TRBJ2-1, with D tentatively TRBD2 (6 bases). From germline, CDR1 is SEHNR and CDR2 FQNEAQ (reference sequence). The V and J ends lost 3 bases and 6 bases respectively, with 12 bases between them. This CDR3 comprises 14 residues. In DNA, the CDR3 is TGTGCCAGCAGCTTCGGGGGATCTCCCAATGAGCAGTTCTTC. It specifies CASSFGGSPNEQFF.

This chain connects TRBV18 to TRBJ2-5; no reliable D call. V was shortened by 3 bases and J by 5 bases, with 4 bases between the two germline ends. The CDR3 is made up of 11 amino acids. Germline loops: CDR1 KGHSH, CDR2 LQKENI. CDR3 protein: CASSPIETQYF. CDR3 nucleotide sequence: TGTGCCAGCTCACCCATTGAGACCCAGTACTTC.

The chain has TRBV20-1 and TRBJ2-3, with D possibly being TRBD1 or TRBD2 (7 bases each). The CDR3 totals 17 residues. From germline, CDR1 is DFQATT and CDR2 SNEGSKA (reference sequence). Trimming shortened V by 6 bases and J by 4 bases, and 26 bases separated the two germline ends. This CDR3 is CSANSEGGVAGADTQYF. The CDR3 region has the DNA TGCAGTGCCAACTCTGAAGGGGGCGTTGCGGGGGCAGATACGCAGTATTTT.

The J gene is TRBJ1-6, the V gene TRBV12-5, with D possibly matching TRBD1 (5 bases). This CDR3 has 15 amino acids. The V end lost 7 bases, the J end lost 7 bases, and 17 bases lay between the germline ends. In germline, CDR1 is LGHNT, CDR2 FRNRAP. CDR3 sequence: CASARSGPLNSPLHF. The CDR3 coding sequence is TGTGCTAGTGCTCGGTCGGGACCGCTGAATTCACCCCTCCACTTT.

The chain combines TRBV20-1 with TRBJ1-2; a possible D gene is TRBD1 (5 bases). The CDR3 runs to 14 residues. Trimming removed 0 bases at V and 8 bases at J, with 16 bases between. Germline-derived CDR1 and CDR2 are DFQATT and SNEGSKA (reference sequence). CDR3 sequence reads: CSARDPGPAGGYTF. DNA for the CDR3: TGCAGTGCTAGAGATCCGGGACCCGCCGGAGGCTACACCTTC.

The chain combines TRBV20-1 with TRBJ2-5; D is tentatively TRBD1 or TRBD2 (5 bases each). Germline V gene sequence: CDR1 DFQATT, CDR2 SNEGSKA (reference sequence). V dropped 2 bases and J dropped 5 bases, with 12 bases sitting between them. CDR3 length: 13 residues. CDR3 coding DNA: TGCAGTGCTAGATATTCGGGGCGGGAGACCCAGTACTTC. Translated, it gives CSARYSGRETQYF.

This clonotype was found once. A read error is likely, as this CDR3 ends without the conserved phenylalanine or tryptophan. J is TRBJ2-5 and V is TRBV12-3 or TRBV12-4, with 7 bases identical to TRBD1. This CDR3 contains 14 residues. The junction had 6 bases not matched to a gene; V was cut back by 6 bases and J by 2 bases. The CDR3 is CASSPTGRQETQYL. In nucleotides, the CDR3 is TGTGCCAGCAGCCCGACAGGGCGTCAAGAGACCCAGTACCTC.

This clonotype was picked up a small number of times. The chain recombines TRBV6-1 with TRBJ2-5; 7 nucleotides match TRBD1. CDR3 size: 16 residues. J lost 5 bases, V lost 6 bases, and 15 bases had no gene match. CDR1 is MNHNS and CDR2 is SASEGT in the germline V gene. CDR3 region: CASSPTSLGGWETQYF. For the CDR3, the DNA is TGTGCCAGCAGCCCGACCAGTTTAGGGGGCTGGGAGACCCAGTACTTC.

This clonotype was found a few times. The junction departs from germline at one end; a sequencing error may be responsible. The chain couples TRBV6-2 or TRBV6-3 to TRBJ2-4; 8 nucleotides match TRBD2. Germline CDR1 MNHEY, CDR2 SVGEGT. CDR3 size: 18 residues. The CDR3 DNA is TGTGCCGGCAGCCCGGGGGGGCAGTTCGGTTGGCCGGAAAACATTCAGTACTTC. It encodes CAGSPGGQFGWPENIQYF.

The chain joins TRBV19 to TRBJ2-5, with D perhaps matching TRBD2 (5 bases). The tail of the sequence fits TRBJ2-7 better, so the J call may be wrong. CDR1 is LNHDA and CDR2 is SQIVND in the germline V gene (reference sequence). The CDR3 is 14 amino acids. CDR3 sequence reads: CASSIGGEIYEQYF. The CDR3 nucleotides are TGTGCCAGTAGTATAGGGGGAGAGATCTACGAGCAGTACTTC.

This clonotype was picked up a small number of times. The rearrangement joins TRBV12-3 or TRBV12-4 to TRBJ2-5, with D uncertain. This CDR3 contains 18 residues. The V gene lost 7 bases and the J gene lost 0 bases, with 24 bases spanning the gap. For the CDR3, the DNA is TGTGCCAGCACCTCTGTAGTGAGCCCTAACCCCGACCAAGAGACCCAGTACTTC. Encoded protein: CASTSVVSPNPDQETQYF.

This clonotype appeared a few times. The V and J genes are TRBV11-3 and TRBJ2-7; the D gene is possibly TRBD2 (5 bases). The CDR3 sequence is 16 residues long. CDR1 and CDR2 (germline): SGHNT, YENEEA. V was trimmed by 1 base and J by 9 bases, leaving 22 bases between them. CDR3 bases: TGTGCCAGCAGCTTAGCAACCGGGATCCTCTCTGCTGTGCAGTACTTC. Encoded protein: CASSLATGILSAVQYF. Using reference TRBV11-3 and TRBJ2-7 for the parts outside the CDR3, the full variable domain is EAGVVQSPRYKIIEKKQPVAFWCNPISGHNTLYWYLQNLGQGPELLIRYENEEAVDDSQLPKDRFSAERLKGVDSTLKIQPAELGDSAVYLCASSLATGILSAVQYFGPGTRLTVT.

This clonotype was detected a few times. The chain is built from TRBV6-1 and TRBJ2-1; D gene ambiguous. The CDR3 is 15 amino acids. Germline V lookup: CDR1 MNHNS, CDR2 SASEGT. Between the trimmed V and J ends, which lost 5 bases and 0 bases, there was a span of 11 bases. CDR3 in amino acids: CASSPQSSSYNEQFF. CDR3 sequence (DNA): TGTGCCAGCAGTCCCCAAAGTAGCTCCTACAATGAGCAGTTCTTC.

This clonotype has ten or more counts. The chain links TRBV12-3 or TRBV12-4 to TRBJ1-5; TRBD1 might be the D (5 bases). V was shortened by 5 bases and J by 9 bases, with 11 bases between the two germline ends. The CDR3 has 12 amino acids. The chain's CDR3 is CASSLGGWPQHF. CDR3 DNA sequence: TGTGCCAGCAGTCTCGGGGGTTGGCCCCAGCATTTT.

CDR3 DNA: TGTGCCAGCAGCTTAAATACGCGGGGGGAAAAACTGTTTTTT. As protein: CASSLNTRGEKLFF. The V call is TRBV11-2, the J call TRBJ1-4, with TRBD1 as a possible D gene (5 bases). CDR1 SGHAT and CDR2 FQNNGV come from the germline V gene. The CDR3 covers 14 residues. V lost 2 bases and J 8 bases, leaving 12 bases between the germline ends.

J is TRBJ2-5 and V is TRBV9; D remains unclear. CDR1 and CDR2 (germline): SGDLS, YYNGEE. The CDR3 has 14 amino acids. The V end was cut by 4 bases, the J end by 2 bases, with 12 bases between. CDR3 loop: CASSPPQEQETQYF. The CDR3 DNA follows: TGTGCCAGCAGCCCCCCCCAGGAGCAAGAGACCCAGTACTTC.

The J gene is TRBJ2-1, the V gene TRBV3-1; 13 bases are shared with TRBD2. This CDR3 has 19 residues. V lost 1 base and J lost 0; bases outside the gene matches: 6. Germline V lookup: CDR1 LGHDT, CDR2 YNNKEL (reference sequence). Here the CDR3 reads CASSQGTTSGRSSYNEQFF. CDR3 DNA: TGTGCCAGCAGCCAAGGGACGACTAGCGGGAGGAGCTCCTACAATGAGCAGTTCTTC.

The V call is TRBV3-1, the J call TRBJ1-1; no definite D call. This CDR3 is 14 amino acids long. Looked up from germline, CDR1 is LGHDT and CDR2 is YNNKEL (reference sequence). Trimming left V 3 bases short and J 5 bases short, with 13 bases between. The DNA of the CDR3 is TGTGCCAGCAGCCATGGGAGCCCTGGGACTGAAGCTTTCTTT. Translating it yields CASSHGSPGTEAFF.

The chain joins TRBV3-1 to TRBJ2-5, with 7 bases lining up with TRBD2. This CDR3 has 14 residues. With V trimmed by 1 base and J by 2 bases, 1 base remained unmatched. CDR1 is LGHDT and CDR2 is YNNKEL in the germline V gene (reference sequence). DNA for the CDR3: TGTGCCAGCAGCCAAGGCGGGAGACAAGAGACCCAGTACTTC. Its translation is CASSQGGRQETQYF.

The count of this clonotype is one. V and J are TRBV5-5 and TRBJ2-5, with 7 bases fitting TRBD1. Germline trimming cut 0 bases from V and 7 bases from J; bases unmatched to any gene: 6. CDR3 length equals 14 residues. Per germline, CDR1 SGHKS and CDR2 YYEKEE (reference sequence). Here the CDR3 DNA reads TGTGCCAGCAGCTTGGCCCAGGCAGGGGGGACCCAGTACTTC. Protein sequence: CASSLAQAGGTQYF.

This clonotype was counted many times. J is TRBJ2-7 and V is TRBV6-2 or TRBV6-3; D is ambiguous. The CDR3 has 13 residues. Germline lookup yields CDR1 MNHEY and CDR2 SVGEGT. The ends were cut back, 4 bases at V and 4 bases at J, with 11 bases in the middle. The CDR3, as DNA: TGTGCCAGCAGTTTCTTCGGGCCGTACGAGCAGTACTTC. Translation: CASSFFGPYEQYF.